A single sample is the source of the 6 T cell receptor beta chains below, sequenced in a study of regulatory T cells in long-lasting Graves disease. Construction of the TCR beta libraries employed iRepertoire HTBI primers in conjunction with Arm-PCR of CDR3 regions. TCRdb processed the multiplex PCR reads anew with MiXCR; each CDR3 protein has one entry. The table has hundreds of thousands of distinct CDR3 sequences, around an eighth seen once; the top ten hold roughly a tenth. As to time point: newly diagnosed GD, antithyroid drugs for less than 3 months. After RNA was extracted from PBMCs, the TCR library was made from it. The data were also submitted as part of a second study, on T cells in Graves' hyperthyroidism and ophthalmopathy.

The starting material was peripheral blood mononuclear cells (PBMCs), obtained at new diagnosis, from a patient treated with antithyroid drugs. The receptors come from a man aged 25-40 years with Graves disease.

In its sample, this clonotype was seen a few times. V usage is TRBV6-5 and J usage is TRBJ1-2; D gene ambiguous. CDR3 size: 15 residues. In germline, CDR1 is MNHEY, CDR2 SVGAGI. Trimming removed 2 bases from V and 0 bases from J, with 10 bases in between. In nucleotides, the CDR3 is TGTGCCAGCAGTTACGATTTAAGGACTAACTATGGCTACACCTTC. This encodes CASSYDLRTNYGYTF.

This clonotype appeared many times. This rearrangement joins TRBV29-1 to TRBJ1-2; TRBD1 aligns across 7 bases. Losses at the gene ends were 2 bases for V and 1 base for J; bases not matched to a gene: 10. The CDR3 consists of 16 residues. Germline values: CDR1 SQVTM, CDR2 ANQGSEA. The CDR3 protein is CSVESGQTNFNYGYTF. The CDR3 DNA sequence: TGCAGCGTTGAATCGGGACAGACGAACTTTAACTATGGCTACACCTTC.

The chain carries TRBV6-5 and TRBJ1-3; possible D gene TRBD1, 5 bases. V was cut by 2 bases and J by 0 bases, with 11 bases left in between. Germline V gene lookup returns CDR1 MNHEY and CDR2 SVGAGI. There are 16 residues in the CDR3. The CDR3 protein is CASSYAGSTSGNTIYF. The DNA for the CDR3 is TGTGCCAGCAGTTACGCAGGGAGTACCTCTGGAAACACCATATATTTT.

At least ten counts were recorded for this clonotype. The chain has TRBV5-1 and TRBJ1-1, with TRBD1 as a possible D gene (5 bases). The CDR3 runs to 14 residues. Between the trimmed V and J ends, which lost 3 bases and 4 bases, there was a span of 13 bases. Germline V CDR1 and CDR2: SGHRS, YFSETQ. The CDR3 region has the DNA TGCGCCAGCAGCTCCAGGGCCTCGGGCACTGAAGCTTTCTTT. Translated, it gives CASSSRASGTEAFF.

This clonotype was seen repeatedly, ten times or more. The CDR3 coding sequence is TGTGCCATCAGTACCGGAGGGGGCGAGGAGAACACTGAAGCTTTCTTT. This translates into CAISTGGGEENTEAFF. The chain uses TRBV10-3 and TRBJ1-1; 7 nucleotides align to TRBD1. There are 16 residues in the CDR3. Looked up from germline, CDR1 is ENHRY and CDR2 is SYGVKD. The V segment lost 5 bases and the J segment 1 base; nucleotides outside the gene matches: 10.

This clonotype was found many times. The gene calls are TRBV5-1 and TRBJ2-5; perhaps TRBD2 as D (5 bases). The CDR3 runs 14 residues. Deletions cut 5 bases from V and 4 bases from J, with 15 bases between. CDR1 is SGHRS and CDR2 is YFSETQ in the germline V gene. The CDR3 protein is CASRGSEAGETQYF. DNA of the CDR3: TGCGCCAGCAGAGGTAGTGAGGCGGGAGAGACCCAGTACTTC.